This T cell receptor beta chain appears in the sequencing data of a study of T cells in Graves' hyperthyroidism and ophthalmopathy (dated by TCRdb to about 2019). Regarding the complete study: A discovery cohort of roughly 100 patients, about 43 with Graves' ophthalmopathy and approximately 55 with stable Graves' hyperthyroidism, was used to find distinguishing TCR V-J signatures. Prospective prediction of ophthalmopathy was tested in an independent validation cohort of some 20 hyperthyroidism patients and 15 to 17 patients who later progressed to ophthalmopathy. The approximately 100 discovery patients were divided at random into training and test sets in a 7:3 ratio. The study also compared thyroid tissue and blood T-cell repertoires from a handful of Graves' hyperthyroidism patients. Following sampling, methimazole starting at 30 mg daily was given to hyperthyroidism patients, and high-dose intravenous methylprednisolone was given to ophthalmopathy patients. The paper reports TCR Vbeta CDR3 sequencing of approximately 140 peripheral blood samples: under 45 ophthalmopathy, about 75 hyperthyroidism and approximately 17 progressor patients.

Broader findings and caveats from the paper: Sample size was not statistically predetermined, and blinding of investigators to group allocation was not performed. In validation, the model predicted progression to ophthalmopathy with roughly 70% sensitivity and 72.22% specificity, a median of 6.5 months before onset. Most expanded thyroid clonotypes (frequency above 0.001) were also detected in blood, a finding suggesting that blood repertoires may reflect thyroid immune responses. A model built on a 13 V-J signature distinguished ophthalmopathy from stable hyperthyroidism, reaching around 87% sensitivity and 81.08% specificity in cross-validation and 80%/75% in testing.

CDR1 and CDR2, per the germline V gene, are SGHRS and YFSETQ. The CDR3 goes from the cysteine to the phenylalanine over 16 residues. The kept DNA is CDR3 alone, 48 bases in frame from the first base. A distance of 11 bases separates the germline ends of V and J, which lose 0 bases and 1 base respectively. This clonotype was seen once. What this receptor recognizes is not known. No quality values exist for individual bases; no much larger clone is one base distant. A lone read offers only weak evidence. Patients with uncontrolled infections, other autoimmune diseases, pregnancy or lactation were excluded. Diagnoses were established on the basis of clinical symptoms, serum thyroxine and TRAb, thyroid ultrasound, and orbital computed tomography. Total RNA was extracted using Trizol reagent, and RNA quality was assessed on an Agilent 2100 Bioanalyzer. Amplification of TCR beta CDR3 regions was carried out from RNA transcripts. The first round of RT-PCR for the TCR CDR3 was performed with the HTBI primer set and the Qiagen OneStep RT-PCR kit. Libraries were constructed in a second round of multiplex PCR, after which size selection and purification were carried out. Libraries were sequenced paired-end with 100 bp reads on an Illumina HiSeq2000. Turning to the authors' computational methods: Raw data were processed with SOAPnuke, discarding reads with adapters, uncalled bases, mean Phred below 15, or no exact constant-primer or identifier match. High-quality paired reads were merged with COPE v1.2.5, and unique nucleotide sequences were defined as clonotypes. Clonotypes were aligned to IMGT TRBV, TRBD and TRBJ reference segments using MiTCR v1.1. Analysis was restricted to V-J combinations with a frequency above 0.0001, which covered roughly 99% of repertoires. The TCS score was defined as the ratio of F50 (clonal expansion) to E x V (chaos), calculated using BLOSUM62-based TCRdist between CDR3 peptides within each V-J. Welch's t-statistics and random forest reduced around 520 V-J features to fewer than 15, which were used in a naive Bayes classifier (R e1071). The similarity between thyroid and blood repertoires was quantified using the Morisita-Horn index. The raw public data were reprocessed by TCRdb itself: fastp quality trimming at Q25, MiXCR clonotype calling, in-frame beta chains only. A single entry per CDR3 protein holds the most common genes and DNA from its merged rows. For this entry, the V and J calls and clone size follow TCRdb and not the study's own pipeline. The sample includes hundreds of thousands of distinct CDR3 sequences, with 45% observed a single time. The ten largest clones capture less than 9.5% of the sample.

This receptor chain uses TRBV5-1 and TRBJ1-3, with the D segment identity uncertain. The source is an adult man with Graves' disease, either hyperthyroidism or ophthalmopathy (not recorded which). The material sequenced was peripheral blood or thyroid tissue (not recorded which). Here is the DNA: TGCGCCAGCAGCTTGGTGGCGGGTTTGTCTGGAAACACCATATATTTT. Protein translation: CASSLVAGLSGNTIYF. Beyond the CDR3, the reference TRBV5-1 and TRBJ1-3 genes provide the residues; the full variable domain reads: KAGVTQTPRYLIKTRGQQVTLSCSPISGHRSVSWYQQTPGQGLQFLFEYFSETQRNKGNFPGRFSGRQFSNSRSEMNVSTLELGDSALYLCASSLVAGLSGNTIYFGEGSWLTVV.